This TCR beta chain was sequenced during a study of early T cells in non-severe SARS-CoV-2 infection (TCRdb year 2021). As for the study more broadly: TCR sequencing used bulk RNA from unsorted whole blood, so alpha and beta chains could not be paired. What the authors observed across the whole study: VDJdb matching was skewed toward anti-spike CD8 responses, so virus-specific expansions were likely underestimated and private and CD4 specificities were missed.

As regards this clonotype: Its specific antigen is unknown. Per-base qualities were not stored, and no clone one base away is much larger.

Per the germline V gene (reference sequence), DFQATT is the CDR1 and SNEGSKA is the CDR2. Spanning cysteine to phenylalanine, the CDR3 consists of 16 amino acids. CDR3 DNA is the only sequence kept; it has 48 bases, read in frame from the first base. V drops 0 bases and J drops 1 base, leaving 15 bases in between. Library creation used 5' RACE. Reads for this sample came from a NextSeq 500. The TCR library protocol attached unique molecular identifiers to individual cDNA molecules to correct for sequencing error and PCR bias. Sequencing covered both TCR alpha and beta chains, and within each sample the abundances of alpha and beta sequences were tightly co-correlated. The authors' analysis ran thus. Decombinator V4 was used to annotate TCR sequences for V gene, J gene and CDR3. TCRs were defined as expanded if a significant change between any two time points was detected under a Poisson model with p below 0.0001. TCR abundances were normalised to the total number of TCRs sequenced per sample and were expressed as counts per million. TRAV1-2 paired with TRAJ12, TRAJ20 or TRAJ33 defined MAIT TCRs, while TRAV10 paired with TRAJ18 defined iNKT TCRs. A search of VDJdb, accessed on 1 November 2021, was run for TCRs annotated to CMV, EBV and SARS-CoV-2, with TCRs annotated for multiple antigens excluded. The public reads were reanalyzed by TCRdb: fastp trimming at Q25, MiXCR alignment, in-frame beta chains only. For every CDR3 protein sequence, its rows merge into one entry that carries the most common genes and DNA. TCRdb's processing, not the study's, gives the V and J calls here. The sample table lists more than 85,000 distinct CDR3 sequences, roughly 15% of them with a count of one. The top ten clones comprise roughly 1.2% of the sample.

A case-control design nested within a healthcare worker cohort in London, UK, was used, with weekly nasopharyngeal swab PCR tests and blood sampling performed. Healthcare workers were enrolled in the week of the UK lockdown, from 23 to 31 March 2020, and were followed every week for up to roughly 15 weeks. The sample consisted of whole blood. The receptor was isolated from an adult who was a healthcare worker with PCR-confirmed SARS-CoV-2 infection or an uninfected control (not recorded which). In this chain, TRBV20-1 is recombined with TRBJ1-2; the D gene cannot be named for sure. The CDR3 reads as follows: CSARDLGQAYNYGYTF. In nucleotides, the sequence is TGCAGTGCTAGAGATTTGGGCCAGGCCTATAACTATGGCTACACCTTC.